This T cell receptor (beta chain) stems from a study of technical replicates of blood from a few donors. V lost 6 bases, J lost 0 bases, and 3 bases stayed unmatched. This CDR3 spans 15 amino acids. CDR1 is WNHNN and CDR2 is SYGVQD in the germline V gene (reference sequence). TCRdb's table, derived via immunoSEQ multiplex PCR, lists solely in-frame clones and lacks some. The sample contains some 74,000 clones, 95% to 97% of which appear only once. The chain has TRBV10-1 and TRBJ1-5; the match to TRBD1 covers 9 bases. Specimen: T cells isolated from PBMCs. This receptor was obtained from a human donor in good health. The CDR3 loop reads CASSLGQGSNQPQHF. The DNA for the CDR3 is TGCGCCAGCAGCCTGGGACAGGGTAGCAATCAGCCCCAGCATTTT.